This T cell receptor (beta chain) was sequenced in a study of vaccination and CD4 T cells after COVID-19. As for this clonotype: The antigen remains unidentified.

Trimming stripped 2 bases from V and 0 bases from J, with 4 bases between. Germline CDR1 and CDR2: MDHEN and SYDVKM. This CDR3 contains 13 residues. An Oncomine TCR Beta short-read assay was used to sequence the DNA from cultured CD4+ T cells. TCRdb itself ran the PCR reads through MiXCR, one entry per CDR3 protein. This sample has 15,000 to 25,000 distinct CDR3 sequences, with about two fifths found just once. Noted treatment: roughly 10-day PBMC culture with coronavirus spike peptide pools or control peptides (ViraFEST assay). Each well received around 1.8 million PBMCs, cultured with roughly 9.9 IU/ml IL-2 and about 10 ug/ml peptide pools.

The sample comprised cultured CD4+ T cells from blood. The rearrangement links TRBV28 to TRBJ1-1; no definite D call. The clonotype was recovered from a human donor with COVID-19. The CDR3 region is CASSLTLNTEAFF. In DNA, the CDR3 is TGTGCCAGCAGTTTAACGCTGAACACTGAAGCTTTCTTT. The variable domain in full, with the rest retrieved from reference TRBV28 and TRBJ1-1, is DVKVTQSSRYLVKRTGEKVFLECVQDMDHENMFWYRQDPGLGLRLIYFSYDVKMKEKGDIPEGYSVSREKKERFSLILESASTNQTSMYLCASSLTLNTEAFFGQGTRLTVV.